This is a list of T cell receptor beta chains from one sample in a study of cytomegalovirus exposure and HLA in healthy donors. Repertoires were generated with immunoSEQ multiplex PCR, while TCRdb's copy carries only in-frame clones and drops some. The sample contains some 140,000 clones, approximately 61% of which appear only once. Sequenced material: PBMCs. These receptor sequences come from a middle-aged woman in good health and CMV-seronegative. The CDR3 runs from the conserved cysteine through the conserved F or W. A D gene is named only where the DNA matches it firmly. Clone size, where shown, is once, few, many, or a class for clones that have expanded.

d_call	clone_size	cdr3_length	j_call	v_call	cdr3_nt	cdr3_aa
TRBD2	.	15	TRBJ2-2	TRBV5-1	TGCGCCAGCACCCGGGGGGGGATCAACACCGGGGAGCTGTTTTTT	CASTRGGINTGELFF
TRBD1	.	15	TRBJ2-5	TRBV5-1	TGCGCCAGCAGCTCCGGGACAGGGCTCCAAGAGACCCAGTACTTC	CASSSGTGLQETQYF
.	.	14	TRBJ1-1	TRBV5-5	TGTGCCAGCAGCCTCCCGGGGGGGAACACTGAAGCTTTCTTT	CASSLPGGNTEAFF
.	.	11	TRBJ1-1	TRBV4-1	TGCGCCAGCAGCCAAGACACTAAAGCTTTCTTT	CASSQDTKAFF
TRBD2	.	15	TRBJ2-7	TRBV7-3	TGTGCCAGCAGCTGGCTGGGACTAGCGGGAGACGAGCAGTACTTC	CASSWLGLAGDEQYF
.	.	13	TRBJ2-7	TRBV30	TGTGCCTGGAGTGTAGGGGGGGTTTACGAGCAGTACTTC	CAWSVGGVYEQYF
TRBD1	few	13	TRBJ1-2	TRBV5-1	TGCGCCAGCAGCCTATGGACAGGGATCGGCTACACCTTC	CASSLWTGIGYTF
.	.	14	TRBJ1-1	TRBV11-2	TGTGCCAGCAGCTTAGAGAGGGGGAAGACTGAAGCTTTCTTT	CASSLERGKTEAFF
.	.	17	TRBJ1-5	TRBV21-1	TGTGCCAGCAGCAAAGCGCTAAAAGGGGTCGGCAATCAGCCCCAGCATTTT	CASSKALKGVGNQPQHF
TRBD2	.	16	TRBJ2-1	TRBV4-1	TGCGCCAGCAGCCAAGATTTCGGACTAGCCGGGAATGAGCAGTTCTTC	CASSQDFGLAGNEQFF
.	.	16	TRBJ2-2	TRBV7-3	TGTGCCAGCAGCTTAAGCGGGACTCCGAACACCGGGGAGCTGTTTTTT	CASSLSGTPNTGELFF
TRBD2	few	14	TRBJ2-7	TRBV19	TGTGCCAGTAGTTCAGGGAGGGCGTCCTACGAGCAGTACTTC	CASSSGRASYEQYF
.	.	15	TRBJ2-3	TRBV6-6	TGTGCCAGCAGTTACGGGGGGTTTCCCACAGATACGCAGTATTTT	CASSYGGFPTDTQYF
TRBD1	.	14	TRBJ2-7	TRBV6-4	TGTGCCAGCAAACGGACAGGGTCATTCTACGAGCAGTACTTC	CASKRTGSFYEQYF
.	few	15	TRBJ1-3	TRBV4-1	TGCGCCAGCAGCCAAGATCCGGGCTCTGGAAACACCATATATTTT	CASSQDPGSGNTIYF
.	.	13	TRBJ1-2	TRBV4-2	TGTGCCAGCAGCCAAGGCGGGGGCAGGGGCTACACCTTC	CASSQGGGRGYTF
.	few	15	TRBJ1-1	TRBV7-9	TGTGCCAGCAGCTTATTCAGGGGCCAGGGCACTGAAGCTTTCTTT	CASSLFRGQGTEAFF
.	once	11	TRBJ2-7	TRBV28	TGTGCCAGCTCACAGGGCTACGAGCAGTACTTC	CASSQGYEQYF
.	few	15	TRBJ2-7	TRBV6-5	TGTGCCAGCAGTTACGCCCAGGTAGGGGGCTACGAGCAGTACTTC	CASSYAQVGGYEQYF
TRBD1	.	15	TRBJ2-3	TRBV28	TGTGCCAGCAGTTTATGGGGACAGGGGGCAGATACGCAGTATTTT	CASSLWGQGADTQYF
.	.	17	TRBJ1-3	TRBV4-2	TGTGCCAGCAGCCAAGATCGGCAGGCAAGCTTTGGAAACACCATATATTTT	CASSQDRQASFGNTIYF
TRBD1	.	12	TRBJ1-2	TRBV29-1	TGCAGCGGTGGGAGACAGGGCTATGGCTACACCTTC	CSGGRQGYGYTF
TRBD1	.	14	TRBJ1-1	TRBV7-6	TGTGCCAGCAGCCTGGGACAGGGGGCTAATGAAGCTTTCTTT	CASSLGQGANEAFF
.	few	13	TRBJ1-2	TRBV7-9	TGTGCCAGCAGCTTCCAGGGAAGGGATGGCTACACCTTC	CASSFQGRDGYTF
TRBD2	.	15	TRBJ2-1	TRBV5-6	TGTGCCAGCACCCAAGGCGGGGGGGTTGGCAATGAGCAGTTCTTC	CASTQGGGVGNEQFF
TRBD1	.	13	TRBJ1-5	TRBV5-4	TGTGCCAGCAGCTCGGGACAGGTGGAGCCCCAGCATTTT	CASSSGQVEPQHF
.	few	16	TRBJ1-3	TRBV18	TGTGCCAGCTCATTCGGGACACCCAGCTCTGGAAACACCATATATTTT	CASSFGTPSSGNTIYF
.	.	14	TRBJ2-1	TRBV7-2	TGTGCCAGCAGCTTATCCGGGAAAAGGGATGAGCAGTTCTTC	CASSLSGKRDEQFF
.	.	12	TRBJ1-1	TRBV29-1	TGCAGCGTTGTTCGGGGGAGGGCTGAAGCTTTCTTT	CSVVRGRAEAFF
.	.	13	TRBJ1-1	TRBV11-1	TGTGCCAGCAGCCCCTACGCTCTCGGTGAAGCTTTCTTT	CASSPYALGEAFF
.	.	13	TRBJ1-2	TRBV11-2	TGTGCCAGCAGTTCGACGTCGGGGAATGGCTACACCTTC	CASSSTSGNGYTF
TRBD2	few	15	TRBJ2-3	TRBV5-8	TGTGCCAGCAGCTTGGCTAGCGGGGCCCAAGATACGCAGTATTTT	CASSLASGAQDTQYF
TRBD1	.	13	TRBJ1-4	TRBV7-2	TGTGCCATCGGACAGGGGCAAGGTGAAAAACTGTTTTTT	CAIGQGQGEKLFF
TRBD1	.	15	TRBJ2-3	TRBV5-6	TGTGCCAGCAGCTCGTCTGTACAGGGGGCAGATACGCAGTATTTT	CASSSSVQGADTQYF
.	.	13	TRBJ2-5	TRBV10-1	TGCGCCACCTCCGAGGAGCTAGCCGGGACCCAGTACTTC	CATSEELAGTQYF
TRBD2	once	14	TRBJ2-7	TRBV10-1	TGCGCCAGCAGTCCTCTAGCGGGACCCTACGAGCAGTACTTC	CASSPLAGPYEQYF
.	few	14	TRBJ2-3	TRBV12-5	TGTGCTAGTGGTCCGGGGGGCGGTTCCGATACGCAGTATTTT	CASGPGGGSDTQYF
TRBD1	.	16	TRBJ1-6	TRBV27	TGTGCCAGCAATAAGATCGGGACAGGGCTCTACTCACCCCTCCACTTT	CASNKIGTGLYSPLHF
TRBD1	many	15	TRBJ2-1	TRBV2	TGTGCCAGCAGAAAGACAGGGGGTCTCATCAATGAGCAGTTCTTC	CASRKTGGLINEQFF
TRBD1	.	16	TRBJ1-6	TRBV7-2	TGTGCCAGCAGCCGAGAGACCGGGACAGATCGTTCACCCCTCCACTTT	CASSRETGTDRSPLHF
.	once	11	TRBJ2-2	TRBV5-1	TGCGCCAGCACCGCAGCCGGGGAGCTGTTTTTT	CASTAAGELFF
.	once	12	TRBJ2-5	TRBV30	TGTGCCTGGAGAGTCGCACCCTGGGAGCAGTACTTC	CAWRVAPWEQYF
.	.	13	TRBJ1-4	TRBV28	TGTGCCAGCAGTTTCCCCACGGGAGAAAAACTGTTTTTT	CASSFPTGEKLFF
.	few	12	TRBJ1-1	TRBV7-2	TGTGCCAGCAGCTTAAGAGCAGGCATAACTTTCTTT	CASSLRAGITFF
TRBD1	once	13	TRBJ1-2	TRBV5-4	TGTGCCAGCAGCTTAACAGGGGGGAATGGCTACACCTTC	CASSLTGGNGYTF
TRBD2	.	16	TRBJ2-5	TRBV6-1	TGTGCCAGCAGTGTAGGACTAGCGGGGGCCGGGGAGACCCAGTACTTC	CASSVGLAGAGETQYF
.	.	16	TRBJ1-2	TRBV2	TGTGCCAGCCGCCGGGGGATTGGGGCGCCGAACTATGGCTACACCTTC	CASRRGIGAPNYGYTF
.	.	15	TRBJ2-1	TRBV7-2	TGTGCCAGCAGCCCGCCTAGCGCGGGGAGGGGGGAGCAGTTCTTC	CASSPPSAGRGEQFF
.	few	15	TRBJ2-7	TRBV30	TGTGCCTGGAGTGTACAAACTTCGGCAGGCTACGAGCAGTACTTC	CAWSVQTSAGYEQYF
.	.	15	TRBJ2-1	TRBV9	TGTGCCAGCAGCGGTGAGGGAAGCTCCTACAATGAGCAGTTCTTC	CASSGEGSSYNEQFF
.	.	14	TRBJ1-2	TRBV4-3	TGCGCCAGCAGCCAAGATGAGGGCCCCTATGGCTACACCTTC	CASSQDEGPYGYTF
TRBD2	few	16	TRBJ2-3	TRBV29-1	TGCAGCGCCGCTGGGGGACTAGCGGGGGCCACAGATACGCAGTATTTT	CSAAGGLAGATDTQYF
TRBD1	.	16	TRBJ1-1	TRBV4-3	TGCGCCAGCAGCCAAGGTACCCAGGGGGGAAACACTGAAGCTTTCTTT	CASSQGTQGGNTEAFF
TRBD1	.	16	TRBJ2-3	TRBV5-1	TGCGCCAGCAGCTTGGGACAGGGGACTAGCACAGATACGCAGTATTTT	CASSLGQGTSTDTQYF
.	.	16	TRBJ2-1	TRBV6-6	TGTGCCAGCAGCCAGACAGGACGGATCTCCTACAATGAGCAGTTCTTC	CASSQTGRISYNEQFF